The rows below give T cell receptor beta chains drawn from one sample of a study of CD8+CD57+ T cells in acquired aplastic anemia. MiXCR, run by TCRdb on the reads, gives a single entry per CDR3 protein. The table lists some 170,000 distinct CDR3 sequences, around 50% of them singletons. Sequencing used sorted CD4+, CD8+, or CD8+CD57+ T cells (not recorded which) from PBMCs. These TCRs come from a human donor with aplastic anemia. The CDR3 runs from the conserved cysteine through the conserved F or W. The D gene is left open where the match is weak.

TRBV10-1,.,TRBJ2-1,CASSPQGRNNEQFF
TRBV11-1,TRBD2,TRBJ2-3,CASSYTSGSTDTQYF
TRBV9,TRBD2,TRBJ2-1,CASSVQLASYNEQFF
TRBV2,.,TRBJ2-6,CASSTRTGANVLTF
TRBV10-3,.,TRBJ1-1,CAISAGGNTEAFF
TRBV6-2/TRBV6-3,.,TRBJ2-7,CASSYPWGLEQYF
TRBV7-3,.,TRBJ2-5,CASSLGQRETQYF
TRBV15,.,TRBJ1-6,CATSRDMRDSPLHF
TRBV20-1,TRBD2,TRBJ2-1,CSAISSSGGFSEQFF
TRBV11-1,TRBD1,TRBJ1-1,CASSLEDRGNKAFF
TRBV4-2,.,TRBJ2-2,CASSQNDGNTGELFF
TRBV6-1,TRBD2,TRBJ2-1,CASDRGGWNEQFF
TRBV7-6,.,TRBJ2-5,CASSLQAQETQYF
TRBV20-1,.,TRBJ1-5,CSGTAGWQPQHF
TRBV5-1,TRBD1,TRBJ2-7,CASGLGQTGEQYF
TRBV24-1,.,TRBJ2-5,CATSGAGTATQYF
TRBV19,TRBD1,TRBJ1-2,CASSPGQGANYGYTF
TRBV9,TRBD1,TRBJ1-4,CASSVSPEDRDEKLFF
TRBV6-1,TRBD1,TRBJ2-2,CASSTTGGVNTGELFF
TRBV18,TRBD1,TRBJ1-2,CASSSGQVYGYTF
TRBV2,.,TRBJ1-1,CASSHPGRGNTEASF
TRBV2,.,TRBJ2-7,CASAGLGEQYF
TRBV7-8,.,TRBJ2-5,CASSLSPGVLQETQYF
TRBV7-8,.,TRBJ1-1,CASTRGLGTEAFF